The text below deals with one TCR beta chain. Antigen unknown. Separate from the approximately 670-subject first cohort was the approximately 130-subject validation cohort, to which the donors belonged. This record belongs to a study of cytomegalovirus exposure and HLA in healthy donors. Study-wide results and limits: Later, an analysis found that TCR clusters from the first cohort tended to co-occur in the 120 or so validation repertoires. Rarity characterized most TCR sequences, yet some public TCRs appeared in many donors.

Germline CDR1 is LNHDA and CDR2 is SQIVND (reference sequence). The CDR3 spans 14 residues. The ends were cut back, 3 bases at V and 12 bases at J, with 18 bases in the middle. Profiling relied on immunoSEQ multiplex PCR, and the TCRdb table lists in-frame clones only, not all of them. Of 140,000 to 150,000 clones in the sample, around 93% are singletons; the top ten hold 1.8%. Sequencing was carried out using PBMCs. This receptor was identified in a man younger than 30 in good health and CMV-seropositive. This rearrangement joins TRBV19 to TRBJ1-5; possible D gene TRBD1, 6 bases. The CDR3 loop is CASSITGPSSYQHF. The CDR3 coding sequence is TGTGCCAGTAGTATCACAGGGCCATCGTCGTACCAGCATTTT.